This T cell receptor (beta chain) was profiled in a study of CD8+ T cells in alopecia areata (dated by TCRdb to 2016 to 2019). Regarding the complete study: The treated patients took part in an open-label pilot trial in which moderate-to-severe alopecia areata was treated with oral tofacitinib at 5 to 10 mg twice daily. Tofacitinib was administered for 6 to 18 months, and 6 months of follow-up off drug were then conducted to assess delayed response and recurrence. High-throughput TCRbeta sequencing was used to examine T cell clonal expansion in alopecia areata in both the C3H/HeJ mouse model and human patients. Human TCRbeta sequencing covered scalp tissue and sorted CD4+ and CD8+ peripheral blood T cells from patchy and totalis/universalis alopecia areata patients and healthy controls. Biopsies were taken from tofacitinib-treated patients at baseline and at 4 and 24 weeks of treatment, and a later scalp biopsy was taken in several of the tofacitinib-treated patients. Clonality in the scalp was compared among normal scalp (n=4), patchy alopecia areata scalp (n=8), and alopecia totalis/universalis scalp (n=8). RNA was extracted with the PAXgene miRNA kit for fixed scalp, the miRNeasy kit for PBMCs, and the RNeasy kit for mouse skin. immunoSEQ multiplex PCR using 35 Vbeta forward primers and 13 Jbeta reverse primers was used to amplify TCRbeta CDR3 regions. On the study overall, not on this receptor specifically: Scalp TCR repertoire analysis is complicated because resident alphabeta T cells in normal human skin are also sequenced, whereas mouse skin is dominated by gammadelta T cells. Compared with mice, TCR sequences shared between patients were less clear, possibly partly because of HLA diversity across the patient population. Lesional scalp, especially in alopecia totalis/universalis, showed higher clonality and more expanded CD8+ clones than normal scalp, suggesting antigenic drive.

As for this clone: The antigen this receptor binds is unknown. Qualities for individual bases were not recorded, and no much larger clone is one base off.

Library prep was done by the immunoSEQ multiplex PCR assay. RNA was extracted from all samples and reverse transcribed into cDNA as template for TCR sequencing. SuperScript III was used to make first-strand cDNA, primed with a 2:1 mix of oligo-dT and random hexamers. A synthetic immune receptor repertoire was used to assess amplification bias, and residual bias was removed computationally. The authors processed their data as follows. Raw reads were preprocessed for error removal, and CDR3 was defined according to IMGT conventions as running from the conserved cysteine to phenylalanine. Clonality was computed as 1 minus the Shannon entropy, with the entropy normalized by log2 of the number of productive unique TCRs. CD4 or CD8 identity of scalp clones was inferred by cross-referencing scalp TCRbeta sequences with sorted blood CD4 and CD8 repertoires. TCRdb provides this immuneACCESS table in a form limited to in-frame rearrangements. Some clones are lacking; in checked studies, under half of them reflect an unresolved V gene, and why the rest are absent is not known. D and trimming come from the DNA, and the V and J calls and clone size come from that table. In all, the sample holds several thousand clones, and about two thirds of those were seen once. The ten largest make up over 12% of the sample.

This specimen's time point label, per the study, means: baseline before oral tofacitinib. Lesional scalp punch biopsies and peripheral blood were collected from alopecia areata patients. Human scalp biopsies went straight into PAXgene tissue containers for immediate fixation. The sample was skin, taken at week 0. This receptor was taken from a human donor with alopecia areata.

The base sequence is TGTGCCAGCAGTGTACTCGGGTCGGACCAAATCGCAGATACGCAGTATTTT. This codes for CASSVLGSDQIADTQYF. The V and J segments used are TRBV6-1 and TRBJ2-3; the D gene cannot be named for sure. The germline ends are 21 bases apart after V is trimmed by 4 bases and J by 4 bases. In the germline V gene, CDR1 corresponds to MNHNS and CDR2 to SASEGT. The CDR3 measures 17 amino acids from cysteine to phenylalanine. CDR3 DNA only is kept here, 51 bases in frame from base 1.